The rows below give T cell receptor beta chains drawn from one sample of a study of identical twins. TCRdb re-called the 5' RACE reads with MiXCR, one entry per CDR3 protein. In the table there are about 470,000 distinct CDR3 sequences, approximately 24% of which are singletons. These data also featured in a second study, about T cells expressing NK-cell markers.

Sequencing used CD4+ T cells sorted from blood. All receptors derive from a woman younger than 35 in good health. The CDR3 runs from the conserved cysteine through the conserved F or W.

>TRBV14|TRBJ1-2
CASSQGYSIYGYTF
>TRBV7-2|TRBJ2-3
CASSLRGGGAGADTQYF
>TRBV7-3|TRBJ2-2
CASSLTAGTNTGELFF
>TRBV24-1|TRBJ2-1
CATSDASGSRDNEQFF
>TRBV20-1|TRBJ2-2
CSARGIAGFDTGELFF
>TRBV12-3/TRBV12-4|TRBJ2-7
CASSLARTVPTYEQYF
>TRBV7-3|TRBJ2-1
CASRTGISGEQFF
>TRBV12-3/TRBV12-4|TRBJ2-3
CASRTGLDSTDTQYF
>TRBV12-3/TRBV12-4|TRBJ2-4
CASSSRGPIQYF
>TRBV2|TRBJ2-4
CASKLQGAKNIQYF
>TRBV25-1|TRBJ2-1
CASNPIVAGGYNEQFF
>TRBV10-3|TRBJ2-1
CAIRTSGNIGEQFF
>TRBV20-1|TRBJ1-3
CSAPSLTGNTIYF
>TRBV20-1|TRBJ2-3
CSARQGDTQYF
>TRBV12-3/TRBV12-4|TRBJ1-4
CASSWTWGSTNEKLFF
>TRBV6-2/TRBV6-3|TRBJ2-1
CASNAGAYNEQFF
>TRBV20-1|TRBJ1-2
CSAYREGGYTF
>TRBV11-2|TRBJ2-1
CASSPVAGGPGNEQFF
>TRBV4-1|TRBJ1-1
CASSQVLQENTEAFF